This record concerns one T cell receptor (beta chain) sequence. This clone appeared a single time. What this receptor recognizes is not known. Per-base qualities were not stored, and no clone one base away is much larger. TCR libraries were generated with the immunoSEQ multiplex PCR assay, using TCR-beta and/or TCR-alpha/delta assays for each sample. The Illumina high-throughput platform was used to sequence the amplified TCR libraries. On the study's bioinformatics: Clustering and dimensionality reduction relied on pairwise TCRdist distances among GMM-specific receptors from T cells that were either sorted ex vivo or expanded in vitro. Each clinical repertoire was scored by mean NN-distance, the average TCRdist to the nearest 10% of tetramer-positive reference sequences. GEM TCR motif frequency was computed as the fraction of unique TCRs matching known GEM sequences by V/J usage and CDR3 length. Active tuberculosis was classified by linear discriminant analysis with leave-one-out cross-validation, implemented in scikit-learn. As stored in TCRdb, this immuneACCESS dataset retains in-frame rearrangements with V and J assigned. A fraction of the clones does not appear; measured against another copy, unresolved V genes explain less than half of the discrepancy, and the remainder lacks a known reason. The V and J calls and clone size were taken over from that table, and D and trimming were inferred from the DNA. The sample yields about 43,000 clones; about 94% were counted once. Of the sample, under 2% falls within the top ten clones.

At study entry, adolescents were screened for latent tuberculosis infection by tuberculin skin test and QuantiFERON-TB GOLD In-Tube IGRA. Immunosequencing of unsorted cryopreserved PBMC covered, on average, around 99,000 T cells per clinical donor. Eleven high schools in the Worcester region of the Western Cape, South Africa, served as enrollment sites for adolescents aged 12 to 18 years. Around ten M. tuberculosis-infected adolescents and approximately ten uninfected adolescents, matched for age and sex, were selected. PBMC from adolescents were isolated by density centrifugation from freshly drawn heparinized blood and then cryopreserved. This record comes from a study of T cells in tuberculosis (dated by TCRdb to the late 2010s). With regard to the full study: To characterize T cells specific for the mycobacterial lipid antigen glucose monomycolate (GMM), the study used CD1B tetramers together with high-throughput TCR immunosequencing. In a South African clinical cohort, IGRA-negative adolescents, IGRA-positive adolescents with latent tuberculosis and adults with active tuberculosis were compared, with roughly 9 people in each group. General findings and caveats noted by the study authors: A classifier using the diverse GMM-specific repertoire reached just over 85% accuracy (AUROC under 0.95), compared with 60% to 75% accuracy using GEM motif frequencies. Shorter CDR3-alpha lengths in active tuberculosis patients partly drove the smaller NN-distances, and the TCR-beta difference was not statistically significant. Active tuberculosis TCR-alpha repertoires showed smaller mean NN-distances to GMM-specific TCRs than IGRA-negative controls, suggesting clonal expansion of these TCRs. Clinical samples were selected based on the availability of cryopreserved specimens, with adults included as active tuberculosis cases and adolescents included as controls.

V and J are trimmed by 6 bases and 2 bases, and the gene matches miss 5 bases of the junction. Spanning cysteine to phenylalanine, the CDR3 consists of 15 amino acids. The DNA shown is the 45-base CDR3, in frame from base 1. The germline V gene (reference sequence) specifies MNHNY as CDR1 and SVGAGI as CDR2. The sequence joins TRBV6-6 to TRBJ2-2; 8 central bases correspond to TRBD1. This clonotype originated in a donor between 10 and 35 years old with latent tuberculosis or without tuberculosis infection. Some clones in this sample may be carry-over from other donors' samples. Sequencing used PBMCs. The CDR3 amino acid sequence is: CASRTGGGNTGELFF. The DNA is TGTGCCAGCAGAACAGGGGGAGGAAACACCGGGGAGCTGTTTTTT.